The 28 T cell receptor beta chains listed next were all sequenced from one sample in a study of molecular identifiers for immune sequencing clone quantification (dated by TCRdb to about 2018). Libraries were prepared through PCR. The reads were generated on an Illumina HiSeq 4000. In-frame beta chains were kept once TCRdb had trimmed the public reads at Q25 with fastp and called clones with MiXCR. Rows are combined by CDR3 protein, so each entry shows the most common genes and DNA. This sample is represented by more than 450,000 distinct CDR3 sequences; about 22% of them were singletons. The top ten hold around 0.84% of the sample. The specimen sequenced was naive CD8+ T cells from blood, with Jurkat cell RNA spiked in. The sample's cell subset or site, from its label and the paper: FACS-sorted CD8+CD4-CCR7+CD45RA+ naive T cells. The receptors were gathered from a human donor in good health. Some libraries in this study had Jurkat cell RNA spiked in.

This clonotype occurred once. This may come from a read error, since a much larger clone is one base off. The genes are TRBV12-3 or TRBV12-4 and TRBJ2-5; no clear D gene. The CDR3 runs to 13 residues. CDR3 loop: CASSPPVAETRYF. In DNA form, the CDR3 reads TGTGCCAGCAGCCCTCCCGTGGCCGAGACCCGGTACTTC.

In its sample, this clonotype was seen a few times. The CDR3 DNA sequence: TGTGCCAGCAGTTTAGTTCTAGCGGGAGGGCCGGGTGAGCAGTTCTTC. Its protein is CASSLVLAGGPGEQFF. This rearrangement joins TRBV27 to TRBJ2-1; TRBD2 agrees at 12 bases. J lost 9 bases, V lost 2 bases, and 8 bases had no gene match. This CDR3 has 16 amino acids. Germline CDR1 reads MNHEY; CDR2 reads SMNVEV (reference sequence).

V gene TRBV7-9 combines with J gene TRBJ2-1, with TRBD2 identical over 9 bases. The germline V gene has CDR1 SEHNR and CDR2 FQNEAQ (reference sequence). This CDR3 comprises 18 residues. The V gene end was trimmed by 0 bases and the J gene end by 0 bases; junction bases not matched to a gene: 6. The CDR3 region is CASSLALAGTRSYNEQFF. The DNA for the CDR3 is TGTGCCAGCAGCTTAGCTCTAGCGGGAACCCGCTCCTACAATGAGCAGTTCTTC.

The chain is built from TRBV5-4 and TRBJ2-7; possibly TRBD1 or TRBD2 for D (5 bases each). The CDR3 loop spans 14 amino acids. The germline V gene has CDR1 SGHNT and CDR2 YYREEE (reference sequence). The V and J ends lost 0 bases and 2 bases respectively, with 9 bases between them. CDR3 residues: CASSLVGDPYEQYF. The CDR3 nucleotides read TGTGCCAGCAGCTTGGTTGGGGACCCCTACGAGCAGTACTTC.

CDR3 sequence: CASRTDSSSYNEQFF. In DNA, the CDR3 is TGTGCCAGCAGAACGGACTCGAGCTCCTACAATGAGCAGTTCTTC. The chain links TRBV5-5 to TRBJ2-1, with D possibly TRBD2 on 5 matching bases. Germline-derived CDR1 and CDR2 are SGHKS and YYEKEE (reference sequence). The ends were cut back, 5 bases at V and 0 bases at J, with 12 bases in the middle. CDR3 length: 15 amino acids.

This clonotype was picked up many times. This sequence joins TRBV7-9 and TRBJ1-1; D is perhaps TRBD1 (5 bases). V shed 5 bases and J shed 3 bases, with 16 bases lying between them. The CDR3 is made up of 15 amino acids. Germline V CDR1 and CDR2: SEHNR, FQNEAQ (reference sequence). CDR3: CASSPLGGMDTEAFF. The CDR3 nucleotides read TGTGCCAGCAGCCCACTTGGGGGAATGGACACTGAAGCTTTCTTT.

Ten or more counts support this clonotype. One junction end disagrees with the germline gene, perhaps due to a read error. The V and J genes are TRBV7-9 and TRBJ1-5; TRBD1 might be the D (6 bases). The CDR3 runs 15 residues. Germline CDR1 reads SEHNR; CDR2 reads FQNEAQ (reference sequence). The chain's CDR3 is CASSLGTPVDHPQHF. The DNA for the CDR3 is TGTGCCAGCAGCCTTGGGACACCAGTTGATCATCCCCAGCATTTT.

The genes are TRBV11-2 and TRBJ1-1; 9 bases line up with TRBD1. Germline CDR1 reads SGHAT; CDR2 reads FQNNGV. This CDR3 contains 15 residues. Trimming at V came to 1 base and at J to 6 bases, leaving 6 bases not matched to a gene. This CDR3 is CASSLVGQGLSEAFF. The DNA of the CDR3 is TGTGCCAGCAGCTTAGTGGGACAGGGTCTGTCTGAAGCTTTCTTT.

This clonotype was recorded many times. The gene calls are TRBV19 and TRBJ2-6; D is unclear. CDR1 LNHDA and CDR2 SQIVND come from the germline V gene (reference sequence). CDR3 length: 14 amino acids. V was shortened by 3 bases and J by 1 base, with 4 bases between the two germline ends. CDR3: CASSIVSGANVLTF. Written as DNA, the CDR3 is TGTGCCAGTAGTATCGTATCTGGGGCCAACGTCCTGACTTTC.

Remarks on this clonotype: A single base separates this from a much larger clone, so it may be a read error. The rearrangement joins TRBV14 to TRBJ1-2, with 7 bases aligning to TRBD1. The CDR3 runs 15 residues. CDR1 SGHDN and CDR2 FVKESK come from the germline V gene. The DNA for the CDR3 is TGTGCCTGCAGCCCTACATACACAGGGGTCGGCGGCTACACCTTC. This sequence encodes CACSPTYTGVGGYTF. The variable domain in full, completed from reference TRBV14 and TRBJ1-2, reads EAGVTQFPSHSVIEKGQTVTLRCDPISGHDNLYWYRRVMGKEIKFLLHFVKESKQDESGMPNNRFLAERTGGTYSTLKVQPAELEDSGVYFCACSPTYTGVGGYTFGSGTRLTVV.

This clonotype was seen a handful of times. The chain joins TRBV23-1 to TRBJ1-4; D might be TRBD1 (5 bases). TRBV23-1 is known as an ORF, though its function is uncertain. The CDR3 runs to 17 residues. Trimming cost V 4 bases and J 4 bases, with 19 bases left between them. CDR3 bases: TGCGCCAGCAGTCCCAGGCGGGGCGCAGAGAGTAATGAAAAACTGTTTTTT. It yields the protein CASSPRRGAESNEKLFF.

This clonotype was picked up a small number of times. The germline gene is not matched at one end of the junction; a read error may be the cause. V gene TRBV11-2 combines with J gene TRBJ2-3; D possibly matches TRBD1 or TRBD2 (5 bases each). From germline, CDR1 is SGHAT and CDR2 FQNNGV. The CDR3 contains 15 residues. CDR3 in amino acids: CASSLIGGSIDTQYF. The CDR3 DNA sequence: TGTGCCAGCAGCTTAATTGGGGGTAGCATAGATACGCAGTATTTT.

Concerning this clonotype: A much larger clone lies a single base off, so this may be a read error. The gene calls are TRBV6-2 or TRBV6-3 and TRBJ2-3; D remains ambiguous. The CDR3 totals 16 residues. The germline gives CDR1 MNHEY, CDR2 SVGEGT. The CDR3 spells CASSLLRQEYTDTLYF. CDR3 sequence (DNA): TGTGCCAGCAGCCTCCTCCGGCAGGAATACACAGATACGCTGTATTTT.

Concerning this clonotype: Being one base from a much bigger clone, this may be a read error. The DNA of the CDR3 is TGTGCCAGCAGCTCCACTAGCGGGGGTGGCAACGAGCAGTCCTTC. Protein: CASSSTSGGGNEQSF. The rearrangement uses TRBV7-9 and TRBJ2-7; TRBD2 agrees at 11 bases. The germline CDR1 and CDR2 sequences are SEHNR and FQNEAQ (reference sequence). The CDR3 covers 15 residues. Looking up the rest from reference TRBV7-9 and TRBJ2-7 gives the full variable domain: DTGVSQNPRHKITKRGQNVTFRCDPISEHNRLYWYRQTLGQGPEFLTYFQNEAQLEKSRLLSDRFSAERPKGSFSTLEIQRTEQGDSAMYLCASSSTSGGGNEQSFGPGTRLTVT.

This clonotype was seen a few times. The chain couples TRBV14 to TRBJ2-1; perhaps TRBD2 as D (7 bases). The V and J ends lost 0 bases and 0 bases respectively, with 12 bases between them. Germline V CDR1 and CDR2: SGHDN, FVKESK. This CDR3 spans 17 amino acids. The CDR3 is CASSQDWAGASYNEQFF. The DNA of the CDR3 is TGTGCCAGCAGCCAAGATTGGGCGGGGGCCTCCTACAATGAGCAGTTCTTC.

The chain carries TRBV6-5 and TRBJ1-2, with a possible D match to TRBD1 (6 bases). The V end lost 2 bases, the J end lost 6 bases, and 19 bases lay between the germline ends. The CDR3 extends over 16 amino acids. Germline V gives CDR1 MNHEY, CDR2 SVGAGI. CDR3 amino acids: CASSYDIERTVHGYTF. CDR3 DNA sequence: TGTGCCAGCAGTTACGACATTGAGCGGACAGTACATGGCTACACCTTC.

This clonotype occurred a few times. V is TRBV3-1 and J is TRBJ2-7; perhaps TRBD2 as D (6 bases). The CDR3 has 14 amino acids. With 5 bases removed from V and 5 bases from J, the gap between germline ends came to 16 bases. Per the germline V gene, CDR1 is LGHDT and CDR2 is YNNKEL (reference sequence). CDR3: CASSGTRRWNEQYF. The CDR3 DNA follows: TGTGCCAGCAGCGGGACTCGGAGATGGAACGAGCAGTACTTC.

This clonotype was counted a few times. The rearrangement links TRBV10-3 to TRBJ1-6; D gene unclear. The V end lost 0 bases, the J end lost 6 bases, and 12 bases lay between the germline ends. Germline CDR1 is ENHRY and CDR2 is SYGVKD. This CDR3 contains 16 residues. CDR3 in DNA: TGTGCCATCAGTGAGTCCTGGACCCCACCTAATTCACCCCTCCACTTT. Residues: CAISESWTPPNSPLHF.

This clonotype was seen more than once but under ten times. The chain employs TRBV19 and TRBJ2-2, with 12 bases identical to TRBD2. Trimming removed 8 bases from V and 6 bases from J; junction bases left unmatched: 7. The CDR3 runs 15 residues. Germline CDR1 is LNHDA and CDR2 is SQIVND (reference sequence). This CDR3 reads CASLQTSGGSGELFF. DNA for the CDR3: TGTGCCAGTCTCCAGACTAGCGGGGGTTCCGGGGAGCTGTTTTTT.

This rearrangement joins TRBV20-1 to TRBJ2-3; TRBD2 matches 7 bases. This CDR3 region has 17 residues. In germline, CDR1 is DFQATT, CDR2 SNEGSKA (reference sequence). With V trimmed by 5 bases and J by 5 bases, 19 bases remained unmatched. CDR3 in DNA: TGCAGTGCTCCCAATTACCCGACTAGCCGCGTCCAAGATACGCAGTATTTT. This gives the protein CSAPNYPTSRVQDTQYF.

CDR3 sequence (DNA): TGCGCCAGCAGCCAACAACCGGGACTAGCTGTTTACGAGCAGTACTTC. Protein product: CASSQQPGLAVYEQYF. The chain combines TRBV4-1 with TRBJ2-7; 9 nucleotides align to TRBD2. V shed 2 bases, J shed 4 bases, and the junction held 9 bases outside the gene matches. Germline CDR1 and CDR2: MGHRA and YSYEKL. The CDR3 is made up of 16 amino acids.

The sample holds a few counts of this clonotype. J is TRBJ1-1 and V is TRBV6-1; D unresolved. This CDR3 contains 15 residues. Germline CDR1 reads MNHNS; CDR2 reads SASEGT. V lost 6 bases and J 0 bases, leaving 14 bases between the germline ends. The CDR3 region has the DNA TGTGCCAGCAGATCCCGCCTGGGGATGAACACTGAAGCTTTCTTT. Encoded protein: CASRSRLGMNTEAFF.

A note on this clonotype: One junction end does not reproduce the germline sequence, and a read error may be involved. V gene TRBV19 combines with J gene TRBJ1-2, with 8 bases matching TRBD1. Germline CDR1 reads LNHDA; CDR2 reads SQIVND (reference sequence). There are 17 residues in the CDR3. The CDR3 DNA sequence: TGTGCCAGTAGTATTTTGGACAGGGTAGCAGCCGTAGATGGCTACGCCTTC. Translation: CASSILDRVAAVDGYAF.

CDR3 region: CASSEETAAYEQYF. Written as DNA, the CDR3 is TGTGCCAGCAGTGAGGAGACCGCAGCCTACGAGCAGTACTTC. This chain connects TRBV2 to TRBJ2-7, with D unclear. Trimming stripped 3 bases from V and 2 bases from J, with 11 bases between. CDR3 size: 14 residues. CDR1 and CDR2 from the germline V gene are SNHLY and FYNNEI.

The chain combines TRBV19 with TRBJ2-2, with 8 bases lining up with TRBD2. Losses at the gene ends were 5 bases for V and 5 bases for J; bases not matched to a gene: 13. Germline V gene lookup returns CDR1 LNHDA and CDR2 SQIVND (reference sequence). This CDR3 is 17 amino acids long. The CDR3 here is CASSPPYSGSNTGELFF. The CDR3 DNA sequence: TGTGCCAGTAGTCCTCCCTACAGCGGGAGTAATACCGGGGAGCTGTTTTTT.

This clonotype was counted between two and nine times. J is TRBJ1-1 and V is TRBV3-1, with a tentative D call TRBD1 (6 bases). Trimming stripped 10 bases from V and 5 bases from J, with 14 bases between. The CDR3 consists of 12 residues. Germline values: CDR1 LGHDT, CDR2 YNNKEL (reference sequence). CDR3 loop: CATGVGRTEAFF. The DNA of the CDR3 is TGTGCCACAGGGGTGGGGCGGACTGAAGCTTTCTTT. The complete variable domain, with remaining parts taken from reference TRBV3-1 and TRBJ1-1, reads DTAVSQTPKYLVTQMGNDKSIKCEQNLGHDTMYWYKQDSKKFLKIMFSYNNKELIINETVPNRFSPKSPDKAHLNLHINSLELGDSAVYFCATGVGRTEAFFGQGTRLTVV.

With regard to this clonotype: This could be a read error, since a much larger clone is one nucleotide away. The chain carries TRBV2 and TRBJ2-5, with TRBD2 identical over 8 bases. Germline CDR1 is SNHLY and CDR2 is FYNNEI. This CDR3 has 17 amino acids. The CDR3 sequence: CASSQRGGLMPQETRYF. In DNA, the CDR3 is TGTGCCAGCAGTCAACGGGGGGGGCTAATGCCCCAAGAGACCCGGTACTTC.

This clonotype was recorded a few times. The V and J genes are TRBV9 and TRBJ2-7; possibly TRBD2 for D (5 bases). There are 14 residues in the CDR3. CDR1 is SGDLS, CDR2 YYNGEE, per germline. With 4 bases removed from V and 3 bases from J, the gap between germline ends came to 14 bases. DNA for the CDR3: TGTGCCAGCAGCCCCCTGGACTCGATCTACGAGCAGTACTTC. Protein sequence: CASSPLDSIYEQYF.